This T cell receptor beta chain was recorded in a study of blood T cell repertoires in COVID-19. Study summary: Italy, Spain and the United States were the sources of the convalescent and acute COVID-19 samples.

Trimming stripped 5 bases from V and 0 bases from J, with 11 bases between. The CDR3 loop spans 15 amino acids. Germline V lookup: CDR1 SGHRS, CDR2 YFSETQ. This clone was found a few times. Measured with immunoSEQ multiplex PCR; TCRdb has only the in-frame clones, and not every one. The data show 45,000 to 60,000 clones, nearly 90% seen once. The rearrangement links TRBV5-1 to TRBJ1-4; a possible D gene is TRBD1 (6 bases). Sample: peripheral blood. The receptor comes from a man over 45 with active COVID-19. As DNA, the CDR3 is TGCGCCAGCAGACGGGGGGCCCCAACTAATGAAAAACTGTTTTTT. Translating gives CASRRGAPTNEKLFF.